This T cell receptor (beta chain) was sequenced in a study of blood T cell repertoires in COVID-19. Overall study context: The samples span acute and convalescent COVID-19 from the United States, Italy and Spain. Nucleic acid was either cDNA or gDNA, and it came from T cells, B-cell-depleted T cells, or PBMCs.

Generated by immunoSEQ multiplex PCR, the TCRdb table keeps only in-frame clones and is missing some. This table has roughly 170,000 clones, 79% appearing once. Trimming pared 0 bases from V and 5 bases from J, leaving 17 bases between. Germline V CDR1 and CDR2: LNHDA, SQIVND (reference sequence). CDR3 length equals 17 residues. This clone is medium-sized. The TCR sequence derives from a woman aged 60-75 years with COVID-19, enrolled during active disease. The chain carries TRBV19 and TRBJ2-1, with D maybe TRBD2 (6 bases). Sequences were obtained from peripheral blood. Written as DNA, the CDR3 is TGTGCCAGTAGTATAGATTCCCCTAGCGTTGGCCACAATGAGCAGTTCTTC. This sequence encodes CASSIDSPSVGHNEQFF.